The 25 T cell receptor beta chains below come from one sample, sequenced in a study of blood T cell repertoires in COVID-19. Assay: immunoSEQ multiplex PCR; the TCRdb copy retains only in-frame clones and omits some. The table lists roughly 290,000 clones, around four fifths of them singletons. The sample taken for sequencing was peripheral blood. Receptor source: a woman between 50 and 59 years old with active or convalescent COVID-19.

The chain recombines TRBV30 with TRBJ1-5; D not certain. The germline V gene encodes CDR1 GTSNPN and CDR2 SVGIG (reference sequence). The CDR3 runs to 12 residues. V gave up 6 bases and J gave up 0 bases, with 6 bases separating them. The CDR3 DNA reads as TGTGCCTGTAGATCTAGCAATCAGCCCCAGCATTTT. Translating gives CACRSSNQPQHF. The complete variable domain, with remaining parts taken from reference TRBV30 and TRBJ1-5, reads SQTIHQWPATLVQPVGSPLSLECTVEGTSNPNLYWYRQAAGRGLQLLFYSVGIGQISSEVPQNLSASRPQDRQFILSSKKLLLSDSGFYLCACRSSNQPQHFGDGTRLSIL.

To note about this clone: An end of the junction differs from the germline gene, which may be a read error. The rearrangement joins TRBV13 to TRBJ1-4; TRBD1 aligns across 8 bases. Germline V gene sequence: CDR1 PRHDT, CDR2 FYEKMQ (reference sequence). This CDR3 contains 14 residues. The chain's CDR3 is CASSLGQGPEKLFF. CDR3 sequence (DNA): TGTGCCAGCAGCCTAGGACAGGGACCTGAAAAACTGTTTTTT.

This clone has only a few counts. The chain links TRBV19 to TRBJ1-1, with D uncertain. V lost 3 bases to trimming and J lost 0 bases, with 8 bases between them. Germline V gene sequence: CDR1 LNHDA, CDR2 SQIVND (reference sequence). The CDR3 loop spans 14 amino acids. CDR3 amino acids: CASSMESMNTEAFF. CDR3 nucleotides: TGTGCCAGTAGTATGGAGAGCATGAACACTGAAGCTTTCTTT.

This clone was detected only once. The rearrangement uses TRBV20-1 and TRBJ2-7; TRBD1 matches 8 bases. This CDR3 contains 11 residues. J gave up 6 bases and V 4 bases, and 2 bases lay outside the gene matches. Germline assignment: CDR1 DFQATT and CDR2 SNEGSKA (reference sequence). This CDR3 reads CSAIQGVEQYF. The CDR3, as DNA: TGCAGTGCTATACAGGGGGTCGAGCAGTACTTC.

The chain is built from TRBV21-1 and TRBJ2-3; TRBD2 was called by the table and not checked on the DNA. TRBV21-1 is flagged as a pseudogene. The CDR3 contains 15 residues. The CDR3 sequence is CASSHRLAGTDTQYF. CDR3 nucleotides: TGTGCCAGCAGCCATAGACTAGCGGGGACAGATACGCAGTATTTT.

J is TRBJ2-7 and V is TRBV12-5; the D gene is possibly TRBD1 (6 bases). The germline V gene encodes CDR1 LGHNT and CDR2 FRNRAP. CDR3 length equals 17 residues. Trimming took off 3 bases at V and 2 bases at J, with 20 bases between the two ends. CDR3 in DNA: TGTGCTAGTGGTTTCTCTCGACAGGAACAGGGTGCCTACGAGCAGTACTTC. It codes for CASGFSRQEQGAYEQYF. Full variable domain (outside the CDR3, taken from reference TRBV12-5 and TRBJ2-7): DARVTQTPRHKVTEMGQEVTMRCQPILGHNTVFWYRQTMMQGLELLAYFRNRAPLDDSGMPKDRFSAEMPDATLATLKIQPSEPRDSAVYFCASGFSRQEQGAYEQYFGPGTRLTVT.

This chain links TRBV7-2 with TRBJ1-1; D gene ambiguous. The CDR3 is made up of 11 amino acids. V lost 2 bases and J 6 bases, leaving 4 bases between the germline ends. Germline CDR1 is SGHTA and CDR2 is FQGNSA. CDR3 DNA: TGTGCCAGCAGCTTACGGGCTGAAGCTTTCTTT. Protein product: CASSLRAEAFF.

The chain joins TRBV4-1 to TRBJ2-5; 7 nucleotides align to TRBD1. The J segment lost 4 bases and the V segment lost 3 bases, leaving 5 bases of the junction unmatched. This CDR3 contains 14 residues. Germline V CDR1 and CDR2: MGHRA, YSYEKL. CDR3 DNA: TGCGCCAGCAGCCAGCGGACAGGCTTAGAGACCCAGTACTTC. It specifies CASSQRTGLETQYF.

The chain has TRBV19 and TRBJ2-7; 7 nucleotides line up with TRBD2. The trim removed 7 bases at V and 0 bases at J, leaving 3 bases unmatched. Looked up from germline, CDR1 is LNHDA and CDR2 is SQIVND (reference sequence). There are 13 residues in the CDR3. CDR3 residues: CASTGGDSYEQYF. CDR3 nucleotides: TGTGCCAGTACGGGGGGAGACTCCTACGAGCAGTACTTC.

This clone was counted a few times. CDR3 amino acids: CASSFGQGRFGNTIYF. The CDR3 DNA follows: TGCGCCAGCAGCTTCGGACAGGGAAGGTTTGGAAACACCATATATTTT. The rearrangement uses TRBV5-1 and TRBJ1-3; 8 nucleotides agree with TRBD1. The CDR3 is made up of 16 amino acids. Germline CDR1 is SGHRS and CDR2 is YFSETQ. Trimming cost V 2 bases and J 3 bases; bases outside gene matches: 7.

This clone was detected only once. The chain is built from TRBV5-1 and TRBJ2-5, with 7 positions matching TRBD2. The CDR3 is 15 residues long. The germline CDR1 and CDR2 sequences are SGHRS and YFSETQ. J was trimmed by 3 bases and V by 0 bases; bases with no gene match: 5. The CDR3 bases are TGCGCCAGCAGCTTGGTACTCACTAGCGAAGAGACCCAGTACTTC. It translates to CASSLVLTSEETQYF.

This clone was observed at least ten times. The chain recombines TRBV7-9 with TRBJ2-1, with D possibly being TRBD2 (5 bases). Germline V gives CDR1 SEHNR, CDR2 FQNEAQ (reference sequence). The CDR3 runs 13 residues. Trimming left V 5 bases short and J 6 bases short, with 11 bases between. CDR3 loop: CASSHGLPNEQFF. The CDR3 DNA is TGTGCCAGCAGCCACGGACTGCCCAATGAGCAGTTCTTC.

This chain joins TRBV3-1 (or the pseudogene TRBV3-2) and TRBJ2-7; possible D gene TRBD1, 5 bases. The germline V gene has CDR1 LGHDT and CDR2 YNNKEL (reference sequence). The length of the CDR3 is 13 residues. Trimming took 3 bases from V and 3 from J, leaving 9 bases between them. CDR3 sequence (DNA): TGTGCCAGCAGCCAGAACAGGCGCTACGAGCAGTACTTC. Its translation is CASSQNRRYEQYF.

The chain recombines TRBV6-1 with TRBJ1-1; D is possibly TRBD1 (6 bases). Trimming removed 2 bases at V and 10 bases at J, with 14 bases between. Germline-derived CDR1 and CDR2 are MNHNS and SASEGT. The CDR3 is 13 residues long. The CDR3: CASSETVDRGAFF. The CDR3 region has the DNA TGTGCCAGCAGTGAAACGGTGGACAGAGGAGCTTTCTTT.

The chain employs TRBV9 and TRBJ2-3, with 8 nucleotides matching TRBD2. Germline V gene sequence: CDR1 SGDLS, CDR2 YYNGEE. Trimming took 0 bases from V and 2 from J; bases not matched to a gene: 5. The length of the CDR3 is 16 residues. CDR3 sequence reads: CASSVGRGGNTDTQYF. The CDR3 coding sequence is TGTGCCAGCAGCGTAGGACGGGGGGGAAACACAGATACGCAGTATTTT.

The V call is TRBV30, the J call TRBJ2-5; D uncertain. The germline V gene has CDR1 GTSNPN and CDR2 SVGIG (reference sequence). The CDR3 loop spans 12 amino acids. V gave up 0 bases and J gave up 5 bases, with 7 bases separating them. Here the CDR3 DNA reads TGTGCCTGGAGTGTAAGTGAGGAGACCCAGTACTTC. Encoded protein: CAWSVSEETQYF.

The chain couples TRBV5-1 to TRBJ2-3, with D maybe TRBD2 (6 bases). Germline CDR1 SGHRS, CDR2 YFSETQ. The CDR3 consists of 15 residues. V was clipped by 4 bases and J by 8 bases, with 20 bases between them. This CDR3 reads CASSVAPGTLGTQYF. The CDR3 DNA sequence: TGCGCCAGCAGCGTTGCCCCCGGGACTCTAGGTACGCAGTATTTT.

The chain combines TRBV18 with TRBJ1-2; D unclear. CDR1 and CDR2 (germline): KGHSH, LQKENI. This CDR3 is 15 amino acids long. V was trimmed by 4 bases and J by 4 bases, leaving 16 bases between them. The CDR3 bases are TGTGCCAGCTCACAGCGGGCCCCGGAGGGCTATGGCTACACCTTC. Translating it yields CASSQRAPEGYGYTF.

The rearrangement joins TRBV24-1 to TRBJ2-1, with 9 bases fitting TRBD1. The CDR3 totals 17 residues. V shed 5 bases, J shed 4 bases, and the junction held 11 bases outside the gene matches. Germline loops: CDR1 KGHDR, CDR2 SFDVKD. The CDR3 sequence: CATSAKPGQGPYNEQFF. The CDR3 DNA follows: TGTGCCACCAGTGCCAAACCGGGACAGGGACCTTACAATGAGCAGTTCTTC.

This clone was seen more than once but under ten times. DNA of the CDR3: TGTGCCAGCAGCTTTTCCTTCGGAGATGAGCAGTTCTTC. Its protein is CASSFSFGDEQFF. V usage is TRBV7-2 and J usage is TRBJ2-1; D gene unclear. V lost 3 bases and J lost 8, with 11 bases in between. The CDR3 covers 13 residues. Germline V gives CDR1 SGHTA, CDR2 FQGNSA. The full variable domain, with the rest looked up from reference TRBV7-2 and TRBJ2-1, is GAGVSQSPSNKVTEKGKDVELRCDPISGHTALYWYRQSLGQGLEFLIYFQGNSAPDKSGLPSDRFSAERTGGSVSTLTIQRTQQEDSAVYLCASSFSFGDEQFFGPGTRLTVL.

This chain links TRBV6-1 with TRBJ1-5; 10 bases align to TRBD1. The V gene's germline CDR1 is MNHNS and CDR2 SASEGT. The ends lost 2 bases at V and 2 bases at J; junction bases unmatched: 12. The CDR3 is made up of 19 amino acids. The chain's CDR3 is CASSESTFPGTGGNQPQHF. The CDR3 nucleotides are TGTGCCAGCAGTGAATCAACCTTCCCCGGGACAGGGGGCAATCAGCCCCAGCATTTT.

This clone showed up just once. The chain uses TRBV5-1 and TRBJ2-1; 7 bases match TRBD1. This CDR3 has 14 amino acids. The V gene end was trimmed by 2 bases and the J gene end by 8 bases; junction bases not matched to a gene: 7. The germline gives CDR1 SGHRS, CDR2 YFSETQ. The CDR3 coding sequence is TGCGCCAGCAGCTTTAGTACAGGGGCTTATGAGCAGTTCTTC. Its protein is CASSFSTGAYEQFF.

The gene calls are TRBV7-9 and TRBJ1-1, with D maybe TRBD1 (5 bases). The length of the CDR3 is 16 residues. V dropped 5 bases and J dropped 0 bases, with 16 bases sitting between them. Germline V gene data show CDR1 as SEHNR and CDR2 as FQNEAQ (reference sequence). Written as DNA, the CDR3 is TGTGCCAGCAGCCCTCCTCGGGGGGTCTTGAACACTGAAGCTTTCTTT. Translating gives CASSPPRGVLNTEAFF. Combining the CDR3 with reference TRBV7-9 and TRBJ1-1 gives the whole variable domain DTGVSQNPRHKITKRGQNVTFRCDPISEHNRLYWYRQTLGQGPEFLTYFQNEAQLEKSRLLSDRFSAERPKGSFSTLEIQRTEQGDSAMYLCASSPPRGVLNTEAFFGQGTRLTVV.

This clone appeared a single time. The rearrangement links TRBV27 to TRBJ2-1; 9 positions agree with TRBD2. This CDR3 spans 17 amino acids. Per germline, CDR1 MNHEY and CDR2 SMNVEV (reference sequence). With 4 bases clipped from V and 3 bases from J, the junction kept 10 bases outside the gene matches. The CDR3 nucleotides are TGTGCCAGCAGTTCCATGGGGGGACTAGCAGTCTACAATGAGCAGTTCTTC. It yields the protein CASSSMGGLAVYNEQFF.

The rearrangement joins TRBV18 to TRBJ1-2, with unresolved D. Germline loops: CDR1 KGHSH, CDR2 LQKENI. Trimming left V 0 bases short and J 4 bases short, with 9 bases between. The CDR3 spans 14 residues. The CDR3 DNA is TGTGCCAGCTCACCACCGGAGGGTATCTATGGCTACACCTTC. It encodes CASSPPEGIYGYTF.